Here is one TCR beta chain with its context. Its matching antigen is unknown. V was clipped by 5 bases and J by 4 bases, with 11 bases between them. Germline assignment: CDR1 SEHNR and CDR2 FQNEAQ (reference sequence). This CDR3 contains 13 residues. This specimen comes from a study of CD8 T cells in ankylosing spondylitis. TCRdb analysed the 5' RACE reads with MiXCR anew, one entry per CDR3 protein. The table has 670,000 or so distinct CDR3 sequences, under 20% seen once. Study-level results: What seemed typical of ankylosing spondylitis blood was a TCR beta motif built from 8 or 9 highly homologous variants.

The specimen was blood, either unsorted or a sorted T cell fraction (not recorded which). The receptor comes from a male donor with ankylosing spondylitis. The chain carries TRBV7-9 and TRBJ1-1; D might be TRBD1 (6 bases). CDR3 in amino acids: CASSQKGGTEAFF. The CDR3 nucleotides are TGTGCCAGCAGCCAAAAGGGGGGCACTGAAGCTTTCTTT.